The rows below give T cell receptor beta chains drawn from one sample of a study of cytomegalovirus exposure and HLA in healthy donors. The repertoire was sequenced with immunoSEQ multiplex PCR; TCRdb's copy has only in-frame clones and lacks some. Of more than 150,000 clones listed, approximately 84% were seen once; the top ten hold around 3%. The sequenced sample consisted of PBMCs. All receptors come from a woman aged 50 to 60 in good health and CMV-seropositive. Each CDR3 is given with its conserved first and last residue.

J gene | V gene | CDR3 length | CDR3 protein
TRBJ1-3 | TRBV13 | 16 | CASSYRTGTTGNTIYF
TRBJ2-1 | TRBV11-3 | 16 | CASSSRAGATGNEQFF
TRBJ2-3 | TRBV9 | 14 | CASSVVGGPGTQYF
TRBJ2-3 | TRBV7-2 | 18 | CASSLAPLGGAPSDTQYF
TRBJ1-6 | TRBV18 | 16 | CASSPLGEAVNSPLHF
TRBJ2-1 | TRBV14 | 16 | CASSQDSASRYNEQFF
TRBJ2-3 | TRBV4-1 | 15 | CASSRTGVGEDTQYF
TRBJ2-5 | TRBV19 | 15 | CASSDSGYAGGTQYF
TRBJ1-2 | TRBV28 | 16 | CASSLGTLGEYYGYTF
TRBJ2-1 | TRBV5-1 | 15 | CASSLGGSTYNEQFF
TRBJ2-1 | TRBV5-1 | 16 | CASRPPGQESNNEQFF
TRBJ1-5 | TRBV27 | 16 | CASSLLSGGVVQPQHF
TRBJ1-4 | TRBV6-5 | 14 | CASSYSQRAEKLFF
TRBJ2-1 | TRBV29-1 | 12 | CSVESQGNEQFF
TRBJ2-2 | TRBV7-2 | 18 | CASSLELAGASNTGELFF
TRBJ2-1 | TRBV28 | 16 | CASSYSGTQLYNEQFF
TRBJ1-2 | TRBV5-8 | 13 | CASSLGLVAGYTF
TRBJ2-3 | TRBV6-1 | 17 | CASSDFRTSGITDTQYF
TRBJ2-5 | TRBV18 | 14 | CASSPQGAQETQYF
TRBJ2-1 | TRBV11-3 | 14 | CASSPGGPINEQFF
TRBJ1-4 | TRBV7-2 | 15 | CASSSPTGGTEKLFF
TRBJ2-7 | TRBV30 | 11 | CAWRLNSEQYF
TRBJ2-7 | TRBV19 | 16 | CATAAQTGGRSYEQYF
TRBJ1-1 | TRBV27 | 12 | CASSLVQGEAFF
TRBJ2-7 | TRBV10-3 | 17 | CAISEPGLAGGGYEQYF
TRBJ2-3 | TRBV9 | 15 | CASSVGTESTDTQYF
TRBJ2-3 | TRBV29-1 | 16 | CSVVNFGTGDTDTQYF
TRBJ2-4 | TRBV4-2 | 17 | CASSQRHGLIAKNIQYF
TRBJ1-1 | TRBV30 | 13 | CAWSLGTEFEAFF
TRBJ1-2 | TRBV6-5 | 13 | CASSRGYNYGYTF
TRBJ1-1 | TRBV5-5 | 15 | CASSLFSGVNTEAFF
TRBJ2-4 | TRBV7-2 | 14 | CASSETSGSPRQYF
TRBJ2-7 | TRBV7-2 | 17 | CASSLRATSGGAPEQYF
TRBJ2-3 | TRBV2 | 12 | CASSEAPASRHF
TRBJ2-1 | TRBV7-8 | 15 | CANSPRLAGGYEQFF
TRBJ1-2 | TRBV18 | 15 | CASSTTGTGNYGYTF
TRBJ1-1 | TRBV5-1 | 15 | CASSLKEQGHTEAFF
TRBJ2-5 | TRBV5-4 | 13 | CASSPGPQETQYF
TRBJ1-1 | TRBV7-2 | 13 | CASSLDRGTEAFF
TRBJ1-2 | TRBV4-3 | 16 | CASSQEPRDRIYGYTF
TRBJ2-1 | TRBV27 | 14 | CASSRDREVGEQFF
TRBJ2-2 | TRBV7-2 | 15 | CASSLWREGTGELFF
TRBJ2-3 | TRBV6-1 | 15 | CASSEDGRGTDTQYF
TRBJ2-2 | TRBV7-2 | 14 | CASRTVAGAGELFF
TRBJ2-7 | TRBV27 | 16 | CASSLLTSGGRYEQYF
TRBJ1-4 | TRBV7-9 | 16 | CASSPSGTGGLLNLFF
TRBJ1-1 | TRBV15 | 14 | CATSPDLGQTGAFF
TRBJ2-3 | TRBV7-9 | 17 | CASSLDPGQETTDTQYF
TRBJ2-3 | TRBV30 | 14 | CAWSSGISTDTQYF
TRBJ2-5 | TRBV5-1 | 14 | CASSPAESGETQYF
TRBJ2-2 | TRBV2 | 15 | CASSAQGADNGELFF
TRBJ2-2 | TRBV10-3 | 16 | CAIETSGTTNTGELFF
TRBJ2-3 | TRBV7-8 | 15 | CASTQKQASTDTQYF